The T cell receptor beta chain described here comes from a study of cytomegalovirus exposure and HLA in healthy donors. PCR primers comprised 60 Vbeta and 13 Jbeta primers. Measured with immunoSEQ multiplex PCR; TCRdb has only the in-frame clones, and not every one. The table includes roughly 230,000 clones, around 78% detected once. V lost 4 bases to trimming and J lost 4 bases; unmatched junction nucleotides: 2. The V gene's germline CDR1 is SQVTM and CDR2 ANQGSEA. The CDR3 sequence is 12 residues long. The V gene is TRBV29-1, the J gene TRBJ1-2; 8 positions match TRBD1. The clonotype was recovered from a boy aged 5-17 years in good health and CMV-seronegative. The sequencing sample was made of PBMCs. CDR3 bases: TGCAGCGTTGTAGGACAGGGCTATGGCTACACCTTC. It codes for CSVVGQGYGYTF. Full variable domain (remainder filled in from reference TRBV29-1 and TRBJ1-2): SAVISQKPSRDICQRGTSLTIQCQVDSQVTMMFWYRQQPGQSLTLIATANQGSEATYESGFVIDKFPISRPNLTFSTLTVSNMSPEDSSIYLCSVVGQGYGYTFGSGTRLTVV.